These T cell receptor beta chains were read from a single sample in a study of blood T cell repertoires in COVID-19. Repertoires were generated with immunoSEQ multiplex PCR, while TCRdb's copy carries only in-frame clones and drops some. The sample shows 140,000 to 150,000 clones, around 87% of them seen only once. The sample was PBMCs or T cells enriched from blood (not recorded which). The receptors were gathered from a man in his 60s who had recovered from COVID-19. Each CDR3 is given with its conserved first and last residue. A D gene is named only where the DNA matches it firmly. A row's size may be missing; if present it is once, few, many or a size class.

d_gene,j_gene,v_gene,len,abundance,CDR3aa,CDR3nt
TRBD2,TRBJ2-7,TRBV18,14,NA,CASSGTGGSYEQYF,TGTGCCAGCTCTGGGACGGGGGGTTCCTACGAGCAGTACTTC
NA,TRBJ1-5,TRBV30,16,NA,CAWSTGGLPRNQPQHF,TGTGCCTGGAGTACCGGGGGACTGCCCCGCAATCAGCCCCAGCATTTT
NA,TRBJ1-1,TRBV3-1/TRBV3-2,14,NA,CASTIKVGGTEAFF,TGTGCCAGCACTATAAAAGTCGGAGGGACTGAAGCTTTCTTT
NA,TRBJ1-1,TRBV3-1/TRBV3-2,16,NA,CASSQVPGAGNTEAFF,TGTGCCAGCAGCCAAGTACCAGGGGCCGGGAACACTGAAGCTTTCTTT
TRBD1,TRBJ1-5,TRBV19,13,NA,CASRWDRHQPQHF,TGTGCCAGTAGGTGGGACAGGCATCAGCCCCAGCATTTT
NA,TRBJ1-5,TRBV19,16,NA,CASSMGDTSLDQPQHF,TGTGCCAGTAGTATGGGGGACACCAGCTTGGATCAGCCCCAGCATTTT
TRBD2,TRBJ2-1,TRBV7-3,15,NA,CASSPRTSAYNEQFF,TGTGCCAGCAGCCCCCGGACTAGCGCTTACAATGAGCAGTTCTTC
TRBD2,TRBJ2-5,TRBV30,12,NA,CAWSGGAETQYF,TGTGCCTGGAGCGGGGGGGCCGAGACCCAGTACTTC
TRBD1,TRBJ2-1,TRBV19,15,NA,CASTPRDRAWNEQFF,TGTGCCAGTACCCCACGGGACAGGGCCTGGAATGAGCAGTTCTTC
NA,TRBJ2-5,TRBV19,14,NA,CASSMVGQRETQYF,TGTGCCAGTAGTATGGTAGGACAGAGGGAGACCCAGTACTTC
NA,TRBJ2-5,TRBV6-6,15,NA,CASRAPRQTIETQYF,TGTGCCAGCAGGGCTCCGAGGCAGACTATAGAGACCCAGTACTTC
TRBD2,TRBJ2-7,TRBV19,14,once,CASTPGGPIGEQYF,TGTGCCAGTACCCCGGGAGGGCCAATCGGCGAGCAGTACTTC
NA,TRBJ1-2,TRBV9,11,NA,CASSAQKGYTF,TGTGCCAGCAGCGCACAAAAGGGCTACACCTTC
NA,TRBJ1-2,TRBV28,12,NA,CATQEANYGYTF,TGTGCCACACAGGAAGCTAACTATGGCTACACCTTC
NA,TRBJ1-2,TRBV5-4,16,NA,CASSLIGRQQGYGYTF,TGTGCCAGCAGCTTGATAGGACGCCAACAGGGCTATGGCTACACCTTC
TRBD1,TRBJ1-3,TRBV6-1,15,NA,CASSEGTGIGNTIYF,TGTGCCAGCAGTGAAGGGACAGGGATCGGAAACACCATATATTTT